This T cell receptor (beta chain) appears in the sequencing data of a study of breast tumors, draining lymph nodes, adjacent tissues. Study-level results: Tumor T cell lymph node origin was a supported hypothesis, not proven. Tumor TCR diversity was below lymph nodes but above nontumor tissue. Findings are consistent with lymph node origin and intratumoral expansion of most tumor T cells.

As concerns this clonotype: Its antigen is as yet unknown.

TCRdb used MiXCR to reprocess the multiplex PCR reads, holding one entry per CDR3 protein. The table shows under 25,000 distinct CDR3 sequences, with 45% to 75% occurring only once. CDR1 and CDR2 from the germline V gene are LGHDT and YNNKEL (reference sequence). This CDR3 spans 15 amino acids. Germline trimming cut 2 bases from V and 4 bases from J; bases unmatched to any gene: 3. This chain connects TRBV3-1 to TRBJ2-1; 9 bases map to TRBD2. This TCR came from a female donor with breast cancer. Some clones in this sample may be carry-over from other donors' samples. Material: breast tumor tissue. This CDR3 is CASSQLAGPYNEQFF. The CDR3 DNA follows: TGTGCCAGCAGCCAACTAGCGGGACCTTACAATGAGCAGTTCTTC.